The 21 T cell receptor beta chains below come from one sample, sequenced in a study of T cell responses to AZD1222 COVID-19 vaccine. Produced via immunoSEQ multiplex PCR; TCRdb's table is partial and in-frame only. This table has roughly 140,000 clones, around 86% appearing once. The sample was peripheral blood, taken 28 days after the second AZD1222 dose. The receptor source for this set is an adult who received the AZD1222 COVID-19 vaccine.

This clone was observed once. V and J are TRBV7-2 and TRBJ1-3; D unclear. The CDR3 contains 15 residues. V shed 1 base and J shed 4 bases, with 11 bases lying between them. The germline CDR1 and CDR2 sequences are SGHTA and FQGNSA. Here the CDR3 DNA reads TGTGCCAGCAGCTTAGAGGACCGTAGGGGAAACACCATATATTTT. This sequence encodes CASSLEDRRGNTIYF.

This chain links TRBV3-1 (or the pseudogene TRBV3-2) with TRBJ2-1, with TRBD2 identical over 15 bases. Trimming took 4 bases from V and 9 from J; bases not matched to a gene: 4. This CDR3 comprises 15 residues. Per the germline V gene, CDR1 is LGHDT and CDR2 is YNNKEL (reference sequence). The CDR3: CASSPGLAGGFEQFF. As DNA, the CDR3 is TGTGCCAGCAGCCCTGGACTAGCGGGAGGGTTTGAGCAGTTCTTC.

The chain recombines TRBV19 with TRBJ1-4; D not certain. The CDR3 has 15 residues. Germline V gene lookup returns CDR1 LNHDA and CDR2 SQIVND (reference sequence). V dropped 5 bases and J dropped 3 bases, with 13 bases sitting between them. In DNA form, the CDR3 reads TGTGCCAGTAGTTCGCCGGGGATGCCTAATGAAAAACTGTTTTTT. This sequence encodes CASSSPGMPNEKLFF.

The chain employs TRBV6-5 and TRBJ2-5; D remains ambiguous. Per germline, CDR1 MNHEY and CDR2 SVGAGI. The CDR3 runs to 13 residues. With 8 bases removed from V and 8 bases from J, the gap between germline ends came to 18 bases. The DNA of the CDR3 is TGTGCCAGCCAAGAAGTGGGCTGGCGAACCCAGTACTTC. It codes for CASQEVGWRTQYF.

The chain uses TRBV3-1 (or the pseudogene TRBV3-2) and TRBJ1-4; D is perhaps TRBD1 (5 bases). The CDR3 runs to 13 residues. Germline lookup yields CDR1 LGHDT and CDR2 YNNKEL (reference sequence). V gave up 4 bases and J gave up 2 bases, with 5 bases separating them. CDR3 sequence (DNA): TGTGCCAGCAGCCGGGACACTAATGAAAAACTGTTTTTT. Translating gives CASSRDTNEKLFF.

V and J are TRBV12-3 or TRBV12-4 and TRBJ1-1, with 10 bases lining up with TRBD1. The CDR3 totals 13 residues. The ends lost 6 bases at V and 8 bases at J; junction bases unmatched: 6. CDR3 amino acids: CASSPTGGREAFF. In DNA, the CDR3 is TGTGCCAGCAGCCCGACAGGGGGCAGGGAAGCTTTCTTT.

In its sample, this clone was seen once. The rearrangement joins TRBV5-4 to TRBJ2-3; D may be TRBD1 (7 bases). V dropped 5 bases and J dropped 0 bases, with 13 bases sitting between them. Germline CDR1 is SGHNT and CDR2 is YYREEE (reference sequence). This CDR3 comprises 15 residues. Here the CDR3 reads CASRAGGTSTDTQYF. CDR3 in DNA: TGTGCCAGCAGGGCAGGGGGGACTAGCACAGATACGCAGTATTTT.

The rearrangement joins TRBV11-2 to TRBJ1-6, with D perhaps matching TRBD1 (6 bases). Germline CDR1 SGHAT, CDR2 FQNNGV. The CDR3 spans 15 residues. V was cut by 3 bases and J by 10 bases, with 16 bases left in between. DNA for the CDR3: TGTGCCAGCAGCTTTAGACAGGCCTCCGAATCACCCCTCCACTTT. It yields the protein CASSFRQASESPLHF.

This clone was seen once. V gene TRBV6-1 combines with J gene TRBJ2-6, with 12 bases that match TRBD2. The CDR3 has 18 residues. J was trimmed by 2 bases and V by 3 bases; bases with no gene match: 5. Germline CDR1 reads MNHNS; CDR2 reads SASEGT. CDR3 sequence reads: CASSEPSGRAAGANVLTF. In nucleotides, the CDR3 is TGTGCCAGCAGTGAGCCTAGCGGGAGGGCCGCTGGGGCCAACGTCCTGACTTTC.

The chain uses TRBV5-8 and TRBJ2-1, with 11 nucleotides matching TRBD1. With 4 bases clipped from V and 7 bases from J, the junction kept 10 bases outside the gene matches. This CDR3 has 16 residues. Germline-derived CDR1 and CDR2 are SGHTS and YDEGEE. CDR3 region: CASSHRRTGGRNEQFF. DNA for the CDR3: TGTGCCAGCAGCCATCGCAGGACAGGGGGCCGGAATGAGCAGTTCTTC. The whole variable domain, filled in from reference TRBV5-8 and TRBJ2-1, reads EAGVTQSPTHLIKTRGQQATLRCSPISGHTSVYWYQQALGLGLQFLLWYDEGEERNRGNFPPRFSGRQFPNYSSELNVNALELEDSALYLCASSHRRTGGRNEQFFGPGTRLTVL.

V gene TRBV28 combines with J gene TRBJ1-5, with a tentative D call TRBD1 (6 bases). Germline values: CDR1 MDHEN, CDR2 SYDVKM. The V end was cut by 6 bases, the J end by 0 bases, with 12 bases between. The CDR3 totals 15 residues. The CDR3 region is CASRPTGISNQPQHF. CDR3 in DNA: TGTGCCAGCAGACCTACAGGGATTAGCAATCAGCCCCAGCATTTT.

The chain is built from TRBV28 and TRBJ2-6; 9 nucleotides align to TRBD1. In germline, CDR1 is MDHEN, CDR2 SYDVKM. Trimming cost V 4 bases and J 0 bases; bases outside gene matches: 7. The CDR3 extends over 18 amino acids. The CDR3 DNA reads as TGTGCCAGCAGTTCACCCGGGACAGGGAGCTCTGGGGCCAACGTCCTGACTTTC. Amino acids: CASSSPGTGSSGANVLTF.

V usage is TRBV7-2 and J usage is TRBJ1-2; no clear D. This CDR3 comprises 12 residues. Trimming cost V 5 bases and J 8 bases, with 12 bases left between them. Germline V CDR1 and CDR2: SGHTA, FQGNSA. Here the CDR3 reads CASSQERGGYTF. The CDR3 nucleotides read TGTGCCAGCAGCCAAGAGCGAGGAGGCTACACCTTC. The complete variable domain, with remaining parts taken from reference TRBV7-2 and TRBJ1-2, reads GAGVSQSPSNKVTEKGKDVELRCDPISGHTALYWYRQSLGQGLEFLIYFQGNSAPDKSGLPSDRFSAERTGGSVSTLTIQRTQQEDSAVYLCASSQERGGYTFGSGTRLTVV.

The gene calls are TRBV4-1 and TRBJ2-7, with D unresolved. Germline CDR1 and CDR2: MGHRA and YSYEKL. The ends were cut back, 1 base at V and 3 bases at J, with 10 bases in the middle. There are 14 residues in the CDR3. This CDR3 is CASSQGQANYEQYF. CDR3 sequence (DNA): TGCGCCAGCAGCCAAGGCCAGGCGAACTACGAGCAGTACTTC.

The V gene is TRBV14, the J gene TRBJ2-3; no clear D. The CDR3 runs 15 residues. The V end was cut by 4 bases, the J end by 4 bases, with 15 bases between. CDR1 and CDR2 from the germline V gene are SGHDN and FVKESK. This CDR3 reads CASSPWTRAADTQYF. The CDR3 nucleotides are TGTGCCAGCAGCCCCTGGACCCGAGCCGCAGATACGCAGTATTTT. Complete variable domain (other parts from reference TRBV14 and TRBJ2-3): EAGVTQFPSHSVIEKGQTVTLRCDPISGHDNLYWYRRVMGKEIKFLLHFVKESKQDESGMPNNRFLAERTGGTYSTLKVQPAELEDSGVYFCASSPWTRAADTQYFGPGTRLTVL.

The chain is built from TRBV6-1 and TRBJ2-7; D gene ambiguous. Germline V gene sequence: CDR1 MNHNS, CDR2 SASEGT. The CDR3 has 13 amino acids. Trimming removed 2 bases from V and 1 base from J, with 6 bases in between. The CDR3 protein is CASSEWVSYEQYF. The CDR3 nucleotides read TGTGCCAGCAGTGAATGGGTTTCCTACGAGCAGTACTTC.

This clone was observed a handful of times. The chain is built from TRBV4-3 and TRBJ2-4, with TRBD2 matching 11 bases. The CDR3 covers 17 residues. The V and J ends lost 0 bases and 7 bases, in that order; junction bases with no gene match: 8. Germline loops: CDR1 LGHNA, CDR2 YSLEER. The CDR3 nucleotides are TGCGCCAGCAGCCAAGAAATAGCGGGAGGGCCAGCGAACATTCAGTACTTC. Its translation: CASSQEIAGGPANIQYF.

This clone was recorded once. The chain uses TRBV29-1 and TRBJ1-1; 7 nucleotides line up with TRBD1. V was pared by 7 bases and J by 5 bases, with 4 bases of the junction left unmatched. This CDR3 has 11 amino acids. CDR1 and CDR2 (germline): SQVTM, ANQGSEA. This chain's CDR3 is CSALTGTEAFF. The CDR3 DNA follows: TGCAGCGCTCTGACAGGGACTGAAGCTTTCTTT.

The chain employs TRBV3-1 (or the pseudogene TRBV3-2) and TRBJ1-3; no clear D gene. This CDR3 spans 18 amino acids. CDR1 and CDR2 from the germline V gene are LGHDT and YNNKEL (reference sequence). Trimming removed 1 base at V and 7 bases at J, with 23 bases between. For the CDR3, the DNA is TGTGCCAGCAGCCAAGGTTCCCTAGGGCCAAGTAAAAGGAACACCATATATTTT. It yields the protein CASSQGSLGPSKRNTIYF.

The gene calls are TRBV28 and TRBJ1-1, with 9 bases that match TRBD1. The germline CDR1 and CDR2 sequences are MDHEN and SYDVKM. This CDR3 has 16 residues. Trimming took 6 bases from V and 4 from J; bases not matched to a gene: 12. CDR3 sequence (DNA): TGTGCCAGCAGCCGCCTCTCTGGGACAGGGATCACTGAAGCTTTCTTT. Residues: CASSRLSGTGITEAFF.

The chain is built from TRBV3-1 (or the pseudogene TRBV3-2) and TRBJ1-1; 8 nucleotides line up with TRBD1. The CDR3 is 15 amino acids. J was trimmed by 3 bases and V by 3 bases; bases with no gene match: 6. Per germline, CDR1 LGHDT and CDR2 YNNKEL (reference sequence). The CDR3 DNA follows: TGTGCCAGCAGCCAGGCGGACAGGGAAGACACTGAAGCTTTCTTT. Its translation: CASSQADREDTEAFF.